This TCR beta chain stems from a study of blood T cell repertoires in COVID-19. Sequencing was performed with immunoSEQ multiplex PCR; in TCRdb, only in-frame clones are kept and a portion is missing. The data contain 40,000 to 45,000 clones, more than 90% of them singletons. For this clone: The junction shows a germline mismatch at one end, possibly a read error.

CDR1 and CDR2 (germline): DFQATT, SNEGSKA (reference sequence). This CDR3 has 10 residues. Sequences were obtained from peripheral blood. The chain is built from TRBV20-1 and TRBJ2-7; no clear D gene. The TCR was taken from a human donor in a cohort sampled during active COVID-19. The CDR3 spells CSARAGSIAF. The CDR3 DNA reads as TGCAGTGCTAGAGCTGGCAGTATTGCATTC.